What follows are 29 T cell receptor beta chains derived from one specimen sequenced in a study of beta chain features in type 1 diabetes. Since all of the isolated RNA was reverse transcribed, expressed TCRB transcripts were what got sequenced. Some clones are missing from TCRdb's copy, which holds only in-frame ones; the method was immunoSEQ multiplex PCR. Of a few hundred thousand clones in the sample, about 12% were seen once. Input material: naive CD4+ T cells from blood. These receptor sequences come from a man between 18 and 29 years old in good health.

The V call is TRBV9, the J call TRBJ2-7, with a weak D call TRBD1 (5 bases). V was trimmed by 1 base and J by 2 bases, leaving 13 bases between them. CDR1 is SGDLS, CDR2 YYNGEE, per germline. The CDR3 is 15 amino acids. The CDR3 here is CASSVMDTNTYEQYF. DNA of the CDR3: TGTGCCAGCAGCGTAATGGACACCAATACCTACGAGCAGTACTTC.

The sample holds a few counts of this clone. The chain joins TRBV27 to TRBJ2-1; D is perhaps TRBD2 (5 bases). The V and J ends lost 2 bases and 4 bases respectively, with 6 bases between them. CDR3 length equals 13 residues. The germline V gene encodes CDR1 MNHEY and CDR2 SMNVEV (reference sequence). CDR3 sequence (DNA): TGTGCCAGCAGTTTAGGGGAGTACAATGAGCAGTTCTTC. This codes for CASSLGEYNEQFF.

In this sample, this clone turned up a few times. The V gene is TRBV19, the J gene TRBJ2-1, with 7 bases that match TRBD1. The CDR3 runs to 13 residues. CDR1 is LNHDA and CDR2 is SQIVND in the germline V gene (reference sequence). J was trimmed by 12 bases and V by 4 bases; bases with no gene match: 9. Here the CDR3 reads CASSTQTGLGQFF. CDR3 DNA sequence: TGTGCCAGTAGTACCCAGACAGGGCTTGGGCAGTTCTTC.

The sample holds a few counts of this clone. V is TRBV9 and J is TRBJ1-2, with D possibly TRBD1 on 5 matching bases. The CDR3 length is 16 residues. V shed 0 bases and J shed 10 bases, with 22 bases lying between them. Germline assignment: CDR1 SGDLS and CDR2 YYNGEE. The CDR3 DNA follows: TGTGCCAGCAGCGTAGTTTCTGGGAAGGGGTCATGGACCTACACCTTC. It yields the protein CASSVVSGKGSWTYTF.

This clone was recorded a few times. The gene calls are TRBV28 and TRBJ2-1; D gene unclear. With 2 bases removed from V and 7 bases from J, the gap between germline ends came to 15 bases. Germline loops: CDR1 MDHEN, CDR2 SYDVKM. CDR3 length: 15 residues. CDR3 residues: CASSLKAHYQNEQFF. The CDR3 DNA reads as TGTGCCAGCAGTTTAAAAGCGCACTACCAGAATGAGCAGTTCTTC.

The gene calls are TRBV9 and TRBJ2-4, with a weak D call TRBD1 (6 bases). The germline V gene has CDR1 SGDLS and CDR2 YYNGEE. V lost 4 bases and J 6 bases, leaving 17 bases between the germline ends. The CDR3 has 15 amino acids. The CDR3: CASSFGSTGTNIQYF. The CDR3 nucleotides are TGTGCCAGCAGCTTCGGATCGACAGGAACAAACATTCAGTACTTC.

This rearrangement joins TRBV4-3 to TRBJ1-4, with 11 bases fitting TRBD1. This CDR3 has 16 amino acids. Germline V lookup: CDR1 LGHNA, CDR2 YSLEER. J gave up 8 bases and V 0 bases, and 5 bases lay outside the gene matches. The DNA for the CDR3 is TGCGCCAGCAGCCAAGAAGGACAGGGGGCATGGGAAAAACTGTTTTTT. It is translated as CASSQEGQGAWEKLFF.

CDR3 protein: CASSRDRGISYEQYF. CDR3 bases: TGTGCCAGCAGCCGGGACAGGGGAATCTCCTACGAGCAGTACTTC. The chain recombines TRBV5-4 with TRBJ2-5, with 10 bases matching TRBD1. The J call may be incorrect, as the DNA end agrees better with TRBJ2-7. The germline gives CDR1 SGHNT, CDR2 YYREEE (reference sequence). The CDR3 is 15 residues long.

About this clone itself: This sample includes further DNA sequences coding for the same CDR3. The chain carries TRBV6-5 and TRBJ2-1, with TRBD1 matching over 7 bases. Germline CDR1 is MNHEY and CDR2 is SVGAGI. J gave up 0 bases and V 6 bases, and 5 bases lay outside the gene matches. The CDR3 sequence is 15 residues long. In nucleotides, the CDR3 is TGTGCCAGCAGGCCAGGGGGTAGCTCCTACAATGAGCAGTTCTTC. It codes for CASRPGGSSYNEQFF.

This clone was counted only a few times. This chain joins TRBV7-9 and TRBJ1-4; D unresolved. Germline V gives CDR1 SEHNR, CDR2 FQNEAQ (reference sequence). The CDR3 length is 14 residues. Trimming stripped 5 bases from V and 4 bases from J, with 11 bases between. The CDR3 nucleotides are TGTGCCAGCAGCCCCGCGCGGGGTAATGAAAAACTGTTTTTT. Translation gives CASSPARGNEKLFF.

V and J are TRBV11-2 and TRBJ2-2; the D gene is possibly TRBD2 (6 bases). The CDR3 covers 15 residues. The V and J ends lost 2 bases and 7 bases respectively, with 14 bases between them. Germline assignment: CDR1 SGHAT and CDR2 FQNNGV. In nucleotides, the CDR3 is TGTGCCAGCAGCTTATCCAGCGGGTATGACGGGGAGCTGTTTTTT. Translated, it gives CASSLSSGYDGELFF.

The CDR3 coding sequence is TGTGCCAGCAGTCCCTTGACTAGCGGGGAGGGCACAGATACGCAGTATTTT. It codes for CASSPLTSGEGTDTQYF. V and J are TRBV28 and TRBJ2-3; 11 bases map to TRBD2. Germline V gene sequence: CDR1 MDHEN, CDR2 SYDVKM. The V segment lost 5 bases and the J segment 1 base; nucleotides outside the gene matches: 8. The CDR3 is 17 residues long.

Here the CDR3 reads CAWVRQGAEAFF. CDR3 coding DNA: TGTGCCTGGGTCCGACAGGGGGCTGAAGCTTTCTTT. The rearrangement links TRBV30 to TRBJ1-1, with 9 bases lining up with TRBD1. Germline V gene lookup returns CDR1 GTSNPN and CDR2 SVGIG (reference sequence). Unmatched junction bases numbered 4, after V lost 5 bases and J lost 6 bases. CDR3 length: 12 residues. Supplemented by reference TRBV30 and TRBJ1-1, the full variable domain reads SQTIHQWPATLVQPVGSPLSLECTVEGTSNPNLYWYRQAAGRGLQLLFYSVGIGQISSEVPQNLSASRPQDRQFILSSKKLLLSDSGFYLCAWVRQGAEAFFGQGTRLTVV.

Only a few counts were recorded for this clone. The V call is TRBV7-3, the J call TRBJ2-1, with a possible D match to TRBD1 (6 bases). This CDR3 is 13 amino acids long. Germline V lookup: CDR1 SGHTA, CDR2 FQGTGA. Between the trimmed V and J ends, which lost 5 bases and 5 bases, there was a span of 10 bases. CDR3: CASSVDRDNEQFF. DNA of the CDR3: TGTGCCAGCAGCGTGGACAGAGACAATGAGCAGTTCTTC.

The sample holds a few counts of this clone. The chain has TRBV7-2 and TRBJ2-3; 8 positions agree with TRBD2. V lost 4 bases and J lost 4; bases outside the gene matches: 13. There are 17 residues in the CDR3. The germline V gene has CDR1 SGHTA and CDR2 FQGNSA. CDR3 nucleotides: TGTGCCAGCAGCTCCCGGGGGGGGAGCGGAGTCCCAGATACGCAGTATTTT. This translates into CASSSRGGSGVPDTQYF.

Only a few counts were recorded for this clone. The chain links TRBV28 to TRBJ1-6, with 10 bases identical to TRBD1. Germline CDR1 reads MDHEN; CDR2 reads SYDVKM. The CDR3 extends over 15 amino acids. The V segment lost 6 bases and the J segment 8 bases; nucleotides outside the gene matches: 7. The DNA of the CDR3 is TGTGCCAGCAGGGGGCCGGGACAGGGGCATTCACCCCTCCACTTT. This encodes CASRGPGQGHSPLHF.

This sequence joins TRBV10-3 and TRBJ2-1, with 8 nucleotides matching TRBD2. CDR3 length equals 16 residues. CDR1 and CDR2 (germline): ENHRY, SYGVKD. V was pared by 0 bases and J by 5 bases, with 6 bases of the junction left unmatched. The DNA of the CDR3 is TGTGCCATCAGTGAGTCTGGGCGGGGGGCCAACAATGAGCAGTTCTTC. Translation: CAISESGRGANNEQFF.

The J gene is TRBJ1-2, the V gene TRBV7-2, with 9 bases lining up with TRBD1. Germline V CDR1 and CDR2: SGHTA, FQGNSA. V lost 3 bases, J lost 8 bases, and 7 bases stayed unmatched. The CDR3 has 14 residues. The CDR3 reads CASSFTGTGYGYTF. The CDR3 bases are TGTGCCAGCAGCTTTACCGGGACAGGGTACGGCTACACCTTC. The full variable domain, its missing parts supplied by reference TRBV7-2 and TRBJ1-2, is GAGVSQSPSNKVTEKGKDVELRCDPISGHTALYWYRQSLGQGLEFLIYFQGNSAPDKSGLPSDRFSAERTGGSVSTLTIQRTQQEDSAVYLCASSFTGTGYGYTFGSGTRLTVV.

Here the CDR3 reads CATGTGAYEQYF. The CDR3 DNA follows: TGTGCCACCGGGACAGGGGCCTACGAGCAGTACTTC. The rearrangement uses TRBV28 and TRBJ2-7; 10 nucleotides align to TRBD1. This CDR3 spans 12 amino acids. The V and J ends lost 10 bases and 2 bases, in that order; junction bases with no gene match: 2. CDR1 is MDHEN and CDR2 is SYDVKM in the germline V gene.

A remark on this clone: Other DNA sequences in the same sample also yield this CDR3. This chain uses TRBV30 with TRBJ1-5; TRBD1 might be the D (5 bases). The CDR3 loop spans 13 amino acids. In germline, CDR1 is GTSNPN, CDR2 SVGIG (reference sequence). The V end was cut by 0 bases, the J end by 4 bases, with 7 bases between. CDR3 nucleotides: TGTGCCTGGAGTGTGGCAGGGAATCAGCCCCAGCATTTT. Translation gives CAWSVAGNQPQHF.

This rearrangement joins TRBV19 to TRBJ1-5, with 7 bases matching TRBD1. The J segment lost 7 bases and the V segment lost 4 bases, leaving 7 bases of the junction unmatched. Per germline, CDR1 LNHDA and CDR2 SQIVND (reference sequence). This CDR3 region has 14 residues. CDR3 sequence (DNA): TGTGCCAGTAGTACCGAGGGGGCACGGCAGCCCCAGCATTTT. It yields the protein CASSTEGARQPQHF.

The chain is built from TRBV5-6 and TRBJ2-1; perhaps TRBD2 as D (5 bases). V lost 0 bases to trimming and J lost 6 bases, with 7 bases between them. This CDR3 is 13 amino acids long. The germline V gene encodes CDR1 SGHDT and CDR2 YYEEEE. The CDR3 loop is CASSLGGINEQFF. The CDR3 DNA is TGTGCCAGCAGCTTGGGAGGGATCAATGAGCAGTTCTTC.

The chain carries TRBV25-1 and TRBJ2-5; 12 nucleotides line up with TRBD2. CDR1 MGHDK and CDR2 SYGVNS come from the germline V gene. Trimming cost V 4 bases and J 0 bases; bases outside gene matches: 9. The CDR3 has 18 residues. CDR3: CASSGVLAGGLNQETQYF. DNA of the CDR3: TGTGCCAGCAGTGGGGTGCTAGCGGGGGGGCTTAACCAAGAGACCCAGTACTTC.

This clone was found a few times. V usage is TRBV7-2 and J usage is TRBJ2-3; 7 positions agree with TRBD1. Germline V gene data show CDR1 as SGHTA and CDR2 as FQGNSA. This CDR3 is built from 14 residues. V shed 4 bases, J shed 4 bases, and the junction held 5 bases outside the gene matches. The CDR3 DNA follows: TGTGCCAGCAGCTCAAGACAGGGTGCAGATACGCAGTATTTT. This codes for CASSSRQGADTQYF.

This clone was counted between two and nine times. J is TRBJ1-1 and V is TRBV5-6, with 9 bases matching TRBD1. J lost 3 bases, V lost 2 bases, and 5 bases had no gene match. The germline gives CDR1 SGHDT, CDR2 YYEEEE. The CDR3 runs to 15 residues. The CDR3 reads CASSFGTGWDTEAFF. CDR3 coding DNA: TGTGCCAGCAGCTTCGGGACAGGGTGGGACACTGAAGCTTTCTTT.

The genes are TRBV6-5 and TRBJ2-4; tentatively, D is TRBD1 (5 bases). In germline, CDR1 is MNHEY, CDR2 SVGAGI. This CDR3 comprises 16 residues. Trimming pared 3 bases from V and 1 base from J, leaving 13 bases between. In DNA form, the CDR3 reads TGTGCCAGCAGTTATGGGGCACCGAGGGCCAAAAACATTCAGTACTTC. Translation: CASSYGAPRAKNIQYF.

This sequence joins TRBV30 and TRBJ2-3, with 7 bases matching TRBD1. CDR1 and CDR2 from the germline V gene are GTSNPN and SVGIG (reference sequence). V gave up 7 bases and J gave up 4 bases; unmatched junction bases: 8. This CDR3 spans 13 amino acids. The CDR3 coding sequence is TGTGCCTATAACCAGGGACAGTCAGATACGCAGTATTTT. Amino acid sequence: CAYNQGQSDTQYF.

A few counts support this clone. V and J are TRBV7-2 and TRBJ2-1; 9 nucleotides agree with TRBD2. Germline V gives CDR1 SGHTA, CDR2 FQGNSA. The J segment lost 4 bases and the V segment lost 5 bases, leaving 6 bases of the junction unmatched. The CDR3 has 15 residues. CDR3: CASSPEREAYNEQFF. CDR3 bases: TGTGCCAGCAGCCCAGAGCGGGAGGCGTACAATGAGCAGTTCTTC.

This clone came up a few times. The chain has TRBV4-3 and TRBJ2-1, with D possibly TRBD2 on 6 matching bases. The V and J ends lost 0 bases and 15 bases respectively, with 18 bases between them. The CDR3 sequence is 14 residues long. From germline, CDR1 is LGHNA and CDR2 YSLEER. Here the CDR3 DNA reads TGCGCCAGCAGCCAAGATATGTATAGCGGAGTGCGGTTCTTC. Protein product: CASSQDMYSGVRFF.